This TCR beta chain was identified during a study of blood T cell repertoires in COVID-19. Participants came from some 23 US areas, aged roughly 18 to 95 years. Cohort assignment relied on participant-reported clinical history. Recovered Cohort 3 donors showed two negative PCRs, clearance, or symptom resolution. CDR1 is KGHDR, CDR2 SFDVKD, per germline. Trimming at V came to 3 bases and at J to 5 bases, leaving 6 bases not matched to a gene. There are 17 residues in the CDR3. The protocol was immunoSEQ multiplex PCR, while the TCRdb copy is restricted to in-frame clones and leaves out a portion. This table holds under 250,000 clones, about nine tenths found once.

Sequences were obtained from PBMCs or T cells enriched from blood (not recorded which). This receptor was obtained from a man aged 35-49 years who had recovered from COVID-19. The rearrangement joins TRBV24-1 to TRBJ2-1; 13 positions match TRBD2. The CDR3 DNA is TGTGCCACCAGTGATCCGGGGACTAGCGGGGCCGACAATGAGCAGTTCTTC. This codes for CATSDPGTSGADNEQFF.